This T cell receptor (beta chain) appears in the sequencing data of a study of T cell responses to AZD1222 COVID-19 vaccine. Findings of the study overall: Two doses of AZD1222 preceded a rise in Spike-specific TCR breadth and depth. The donor group comprised mostly white British people and more females; the analysis possibly underestimated clonal diversity. In all cases, repertoires were sampled only after the peak T cell response. Recipients of AZD1222 seropositive at baseline numbered only five or six.

The CDR3 sequence is 14 residues long. CDR1 and CDR2 from the germline V gene are MNHEY and SVGAGI. Trimming shortened V by 6 bases and J by 0 bases, and 8 bases separated the two germline ends. Using immunoSEQ multiplex PCR, the repertoire was profiled, and TCRdb retains in-frame clones only, with some absent. The sample consists of approximately 140,000 clones, 80% to 85% of them appearing once. Worth noting for this clone: What it binds is not known.

This receptor was taken from an adult in good health. This specimen was peripheral blood, taken on day 0 of MenACWY control vaccination. The J gene is TRBJ1-4, the V gene TRBV6-5, with D maybe TRBD1 (5 bases). The CDR3 DNA reads as TGTGCCAGCAGCCCGACAGCAACTAATGAAAAACTGTTTTTT. Translation: CASSPTATNEKLFF.